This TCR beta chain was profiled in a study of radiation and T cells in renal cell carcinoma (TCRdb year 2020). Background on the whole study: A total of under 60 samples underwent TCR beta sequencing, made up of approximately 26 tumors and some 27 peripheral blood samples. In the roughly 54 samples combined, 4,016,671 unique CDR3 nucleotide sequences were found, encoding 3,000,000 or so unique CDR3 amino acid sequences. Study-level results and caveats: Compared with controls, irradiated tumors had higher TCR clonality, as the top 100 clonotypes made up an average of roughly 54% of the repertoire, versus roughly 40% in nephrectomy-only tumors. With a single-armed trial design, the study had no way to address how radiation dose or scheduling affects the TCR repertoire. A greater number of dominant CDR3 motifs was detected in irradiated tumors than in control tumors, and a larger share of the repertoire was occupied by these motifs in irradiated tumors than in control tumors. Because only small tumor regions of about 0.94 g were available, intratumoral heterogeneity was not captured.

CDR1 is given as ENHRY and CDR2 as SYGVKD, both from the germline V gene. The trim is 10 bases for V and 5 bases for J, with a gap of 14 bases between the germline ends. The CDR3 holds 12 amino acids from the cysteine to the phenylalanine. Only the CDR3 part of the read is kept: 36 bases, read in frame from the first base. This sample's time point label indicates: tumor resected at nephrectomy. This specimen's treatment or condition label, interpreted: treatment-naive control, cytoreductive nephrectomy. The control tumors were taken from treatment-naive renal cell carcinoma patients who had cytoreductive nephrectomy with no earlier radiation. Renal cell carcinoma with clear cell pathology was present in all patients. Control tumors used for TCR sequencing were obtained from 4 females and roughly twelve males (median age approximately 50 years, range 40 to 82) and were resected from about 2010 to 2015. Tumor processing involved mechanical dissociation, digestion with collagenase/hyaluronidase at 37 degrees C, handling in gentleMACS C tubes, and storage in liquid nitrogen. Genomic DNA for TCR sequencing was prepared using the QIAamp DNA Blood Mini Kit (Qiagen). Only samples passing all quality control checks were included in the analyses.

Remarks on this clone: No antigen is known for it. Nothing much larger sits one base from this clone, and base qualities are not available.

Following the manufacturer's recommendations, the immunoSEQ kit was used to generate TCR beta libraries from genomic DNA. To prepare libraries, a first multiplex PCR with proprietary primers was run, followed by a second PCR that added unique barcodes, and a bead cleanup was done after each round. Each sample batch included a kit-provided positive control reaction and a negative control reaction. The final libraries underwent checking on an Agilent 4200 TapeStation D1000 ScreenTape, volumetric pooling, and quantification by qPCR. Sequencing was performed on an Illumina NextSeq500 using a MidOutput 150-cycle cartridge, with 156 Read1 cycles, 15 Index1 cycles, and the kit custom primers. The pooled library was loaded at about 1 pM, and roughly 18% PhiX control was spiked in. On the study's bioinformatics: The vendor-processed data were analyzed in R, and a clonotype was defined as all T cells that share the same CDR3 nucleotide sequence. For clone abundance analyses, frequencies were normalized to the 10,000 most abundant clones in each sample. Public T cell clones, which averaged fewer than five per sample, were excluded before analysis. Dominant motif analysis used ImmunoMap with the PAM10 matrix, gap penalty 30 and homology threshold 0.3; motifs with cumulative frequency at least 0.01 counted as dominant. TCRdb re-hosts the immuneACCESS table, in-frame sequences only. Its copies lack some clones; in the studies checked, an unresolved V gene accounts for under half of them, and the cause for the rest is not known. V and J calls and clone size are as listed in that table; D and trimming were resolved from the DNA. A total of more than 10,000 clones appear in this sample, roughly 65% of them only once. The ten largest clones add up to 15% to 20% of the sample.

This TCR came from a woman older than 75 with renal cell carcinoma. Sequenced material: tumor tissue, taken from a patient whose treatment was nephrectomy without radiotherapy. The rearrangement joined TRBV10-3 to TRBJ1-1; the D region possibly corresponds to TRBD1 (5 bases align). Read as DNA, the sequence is TGTGCCACCAGGGTTATGCGGACTGAAGCTTTCTTT. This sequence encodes CATRVMRTEAFF.